This TCR beta chain was identified during a study of blood T cell repertoires in COVID-19. Measured with immunoSEQ multiplex PCR; TCRdb has only the in-frame clones, and not every one. This sample carries some 230,000 clones, roughly 80% of them seen once, and the ten largest clones take about 1.3%. Participants, roughly 18 to 89 years old, spanned 24 US areas. The CDR3 loop spans 15 amino acids. V was shortened by 6 bases and J by 4 bases, with 18 bases between the two germline ends. Germline loops: CDR1 SGHAT, CDR2 FQNNGV. This chain uses TRBV11-2 with TRBJ1-1; D perhaps matches TRBD1 (5 bases). Sequencing used PBMCs or T cells enriched from blood (not recorded which). This receptor was taken from a middle-aged woman with acute COVID-19. CDR3 in DNA: TGTGCCAGCAGGGTAATGGGCGGGGGTGGCACTGAAGCTTTCTTT. Translation: CASRVMGGGGTEAFF.